In this sample, the clone carrying this T cell receptor beta chain turned up many times. The antigen is not known. Trimming cost V 3 bases and J 2 bases, with 17 bases left between them. This CDR3 is built from 16 residues. CDR1 is MNHEY and CDR2 is SMNVEV in the germline V gene (reference sequence). These data are taken from a study of T cells in Graves' hyperthyroidism and ophthalmopathy. Findings and caveats of the study: Ophthalmopathy was predicted by the model a median of roughly 6.6 months ahead of onset.

Template material for amplifying TCR beta CDR3 regions consisted of RNA transcripts. The TCR CDR3 was amplified in a first-round RT-PCR using the HTBI primer set. TCRdb re-analysed the multiplex PCR reads in MiXCR, keeping a single row per CDR3 protein. This sample carries about 380,000 distinct CDR3 sequences, 14% of them seen once, and the ten largest clones take 15% to 20%. The sequenced sample consisted of blood. This chain joins TRBV27 and TRBJ2-7; TRBD1 might be the D (6 bases). This TCR derives from a woman in her thirties with Graves' ophthalmopathy. As DNA, the CDR3 is TGTGCCAGCAGTTTTTTCGGGGTAGGGGGAGCCTACGAGCAGTACTTC. It is translated as CASSFFGVGGAYEQYF.